The 10 T cell receptor beta chains reported below all come from one sample, sequenced in a study of metastatic and nonmetastatic thyroid tumors. Patients underwent thyroid surgery, and none had received any treatment before it. TCRdb re-called the PCR reads with MiXCR. The data contain approximately 17,000 clones, around 29% of them singletons. The sequenced sample was adjacent normal tissue. The receptors derive from a female donor with papillary thyroid cancer or a benign thyroid nodule (not recorded which). Some clones in this sample may be carry-over from other donors' samples.

This clone was recorded a few times. The chain uses TRBV6-2 or TRBV6-3 and TRBJ1-1; unclear D gene. The CDR3 length is 14 residues. Germline CDR1 reads MNHEY; CDR2 reads SVGEGT. The V end lost 6 bases, the J end lost 1 base, and 12 bases lay between the germline ends. The CDR3 DNA is TGTGCCAGCAGGCGGTCGGGGTGGAACACTGAAGCTTTCTTT. This sequence encodes CASRRSGWNTEAFF.

As regards this clone: Germline is not matched at one junction end, which may reflect a read error. This chain uses TRBV6-1 with TRBJ1-3; D unresolved. The CDR3 totals 14 residues. Germline V CDR1 and CDR2: MNHNS, SASEGT. For the CDR3, the DNA is TGTGCCAGCATCTATTGGGCTTCTGGAAACAACATATATTTT. It specifies CASIYWASGNNIYF.

The table lists this clone with a few counts. The chain carries TRBV6-1 and TRBJ1-1; D gene unclear. Germline assignment: CDR1 MNHNS and CDR2 SASEGT. V was shortened by 6 bases and J by 6 bases, with 11 bases between the two germline ends. The CDR3 has 12 residues. CDR3 sequence: CASSLRGAEAFF. CDR3 coding DNA: TGTGCCAGCAGCCTACGAGGCGCTGAAGCTTTCTTT.

The rearrangement joins TRBV28 to TRBJ2-7; 7 nucleotides agree with TRBD1. Trimming took 7 bases from V and 1 from J; bases not matched to a gene: 4. The length of the CDR3 is 13 residues. The germline CDR1 and CDR2 sequences are MDHEN and SYDVKM. The CDR3 DNA is TGTGCCAGCACCCTGACAGGGTCCTACGAGCAGTACTTC. It codes for CASTLTGSYEQYF. Using reference TRBV28 and TRBJ2-7 for the parts outside the CDR3, the full variable domain is DVKVTQSSRYLVKRTGEKVFLECVQDMDHENMFWYRQDPGLGLRLIYFSYDVKMKEKGDIPEGYSVSREKKERFSLILESASTNQTSMYLCASTLTGSYEQYFGPGTRLTVT.

There are many counts of this clone. The J gene is TRBJ2-7, the V gene TRBV20-1; D is unresolved. There are 15 residues in the CDR3. Germline CDR1 is DFQATT and CDR2 is SNEGSKA (reference sequence). V dropped 0 bases and J dropped 4 bases, with 16 bases sitting between them. The CDR3 DNA reads TGCAGTGCTAGAGATTTCCACGGAGTGGATTACGAGCAGTACTTC. Protein sequence: CSARDFHGVDYEQYF.

V usage is TRBV27 and J usage is TRBJ2-2; D is undetermined. V was trimmed by 8 bases and J by 4 bases, leaving 14 bases between them. The germline gives CDR1 MNHEY, CDR2 SMNVEV (reference sequence). CDR3 length: 14 residues. The CDR3 reads CASGPWVSTGELFF. In nucleotides, the CDR3 is TGTGCCAGCGGACCCTGGGTCTCCACCGGGGAGCTGTTTTTT.

V gene TRBV6-4 combines with J gene TRBJ2-7; a weak D match, TRBD1 (6 bases). Germline V lookup: CDR1 MRHNA, CDR2 SNTAGT. V lost 5 bases and J 3 bases, leaving 14 bases between the germline ends. The CDR3 is made up of 14 amino acids. The CDR3 loop reads CASSYPRDNYEQYF. Here the CDR3 DNA reads TGTGCCAGCAGTTACCCTCGGGACAACTACGAGCAGTACTTC.

The V and J genes are TRBV6-1 and TRBJ2-7; D tentatively reads TRBD1 or TRBD2 (5 bases each). Germline CDR1 and CDR2: MNHNS and SASEGT. The CDR3 is 14 amino acids. V dropped 4 bases and J dropped 4 bases, with 14 bases sitting between them. The CDR3: CASSGGVLEYEQYF. The CDR3 nucleotides read TGTGCCAGCAGTGGAGGGGTCCTTGAGTACGAGCAGTACTTC.

This sequence joins TRBV7-3 and TRBJ2-1, with D perhaps matching TRBD2 (5 bases). Trimming removed 6 bases at V and 8 bases at J, with 8 bases between. The CDR3 runs to 11 residues. CDR1 SGHTA and CDR2 FQGTGA come from the germline V gene. CDR3 protein: CASSGGDEQFF. The CDR3 DNA reads TGTGCCAGCAGTGGAGGCGATGAGCAGTTCTTC.

CDR3 DNA sequence: TGTGCCAGCAGCTTAGAGATGAACACTGAAGCTTTCTTT. Translated: CASSLEMNTEAFF. The V and J genes are TRBV7-9 and TRBJ1-1; no reliable D call. Germline V lookup: CDR1 SEHNR, CDR2 FQNEAQ (reference sequence). This CDR3 contains 13 residues. V was pared by 1 base and J by 0 bases, with 3 bases between.